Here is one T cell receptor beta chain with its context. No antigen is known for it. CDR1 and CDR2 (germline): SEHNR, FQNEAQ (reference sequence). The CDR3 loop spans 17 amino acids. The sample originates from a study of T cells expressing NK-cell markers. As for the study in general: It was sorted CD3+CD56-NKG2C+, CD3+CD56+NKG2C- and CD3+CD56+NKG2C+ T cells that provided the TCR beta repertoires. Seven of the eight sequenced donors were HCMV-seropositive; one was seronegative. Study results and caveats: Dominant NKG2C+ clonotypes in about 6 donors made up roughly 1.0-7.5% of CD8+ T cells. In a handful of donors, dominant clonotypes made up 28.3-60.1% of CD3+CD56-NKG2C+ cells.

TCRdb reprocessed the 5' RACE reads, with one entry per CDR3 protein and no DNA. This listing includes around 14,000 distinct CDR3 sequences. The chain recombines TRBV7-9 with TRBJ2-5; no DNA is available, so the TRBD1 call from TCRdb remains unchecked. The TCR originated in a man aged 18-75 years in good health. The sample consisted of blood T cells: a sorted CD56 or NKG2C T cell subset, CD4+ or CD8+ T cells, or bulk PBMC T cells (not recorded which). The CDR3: CASSLHPGTGFGETQYF.